This T cell receptor beta chain was captured by sequencing in a study of OX40 agonist ivuxolimab in advanced cancers. The study's findings and limits: Clonal expansion was among the lowest in partial responders at 0.1-3.0 mg/kg, especially CD8+. Some patients who did not respond also had low normalized T-cell clonal expansion.

Libraries were prepared by immunoSEQ multiplex PCR; TCRdb keeps only in-frame clonotypes and omits some of them. The table shows over 45,000 clones, with around nine tenths occurring only once. Blood sampling took place at baseline, cycle 4 day 1, and cycle 7 day 1. This clone was counted once. Its antigen is undetermined. This sequence originates from an adult with an advanced solid tumor such as melanoma, head and neck, liver or kidney cancer. The sample in question was CD4+ or CD8+ T cells sorted from blood, obtained in a trial of the OX40 agonist ivuxolimab.

This CDR3 is CASSDALGQLNEKLFF. The CDR3 DNA follows: TGTGCCAGCAGTGATGCGTTGGGACAGCTTAATGAAAAACTGTTTTTT. The chain couples TRBV6-1 to TRBJ1-4; the match to TRBD1 covers 7 bases. Germline V gene sequence: CDR1 MNHNS, CDR2 SASEGT. Trimming removed 3 bases from V and 4 bases from J; junction bases left unmatched: 8. The CDR3 spans 16 residues.